A single sample is the source of the 28 T cell receptor beta chains below, sequenced in a study of CD4 T cells in relation to SARS-CoV-2 and coronaviruses. Here immunoSEQ multiplex PCR was the method, and the copy in TCRdb shows in-frame clones only, minus some. This table holds under 20,000 clones, around 80% found once. Their recognized antigens are unknown. Unexposed donor CD4+ T cells date from about 2011-2018, before the COVID-19 pandemic. CD4+ T cells were isolated from the cells after around 9 days of culture. The sample consisted of CD4+ T cells from PBMCs, cultured in vitro. The receptors shown here come from a human donor in good health.

The chain has TRBV5-6 and TRBJ1-4; the D gene is possibly TRBD1 (5 bases). Germline loops: CDR1 SGHDT, CDR2 YYEEEE. This CDR3 has 14 amino acids. Trimming removed 4 bases at V and 8 bases at J, with 15 bases between. Written as DNA, the CDR3 is TGTGCCAGCAGCCGACGCCAGGGAGGGGAAAAACTGTTTTTT. Translation: CASSRRQGGEKLFF.

This chain connects TRBV5-1 to TRBJ2-7; no clear D. Trimming removed 4 bases at V and 5 bases at J, with 10 bases between. CDR1 is SGHRS and CDR2 is YFSETQ in the germline V gene. The CDR3 spans 12 residues. The DNA of the CDR3 is TGCGCCAGCAGCGTCACTCGGAACGAGCAGTACTTC. It is translated as CASSVTRNEQYF.

This chain uses TRBV5-8 with TRBJ1-5; no clear D. Germline assignment: CDR1 SGHTS and CDR2 YDEGEE. V lost 2 bases to trimming and J lost 2 bases, with 5 bases between them. The CDR3 covers 13 residues. DNA of the CDR3: TGTGCCAGCAGCTTAGCAGGCAATCAGCCCCAGCATTTT. Translation gives CASSLAGNQPQHF. The variable domain in full, with the rest retrieved from reference TRBV5-8 and TRBJ1-5, is EAGVTQSPTHLIKTRGQQATLRCSPISGHTSVYWYQQALGLGLQFLLWYDEGEERNRGNFPPRFSGRQFPNYSSELNVNALELEDSALYLCASSLAGNQPQHFGDGTRLSIL.

This clone is a singleton in its sample. The chain couples TRBV2 to TRBJ2-4, with D tentatively TRBD1 (5 bases). This CDR3 has 15 residues. In germline, CDR1 is SNHLY, CDR2 FYNNEI. V was clipped by 2 bases and J by 3 bases, with 11 bases between them. The CDR3 loop reads CASSENDSFKNIQYF. The CDR3 coding sequence is TGTGCCAGCAGTGAAAATGACAGCTTCAAAAACATTCAGTACTTC.

The chain uses TRBV30 and TRBJ1-2, with no clear D. Deletions cut 0 bases from V and 7 bases from J, with 6 bases between. Per the germline V gene, CDR1 is GTSNPN and CDR2 is SVGIG (reference sequence). CDR3 length: 11 residues. This CDR3 reads CAWSVLSGYTF. The CDR3, as DNA: TGTGCCTGGAGTGTACTGTCTGGCTACACCTTC. Variable domain in full (rest from reference TRBV30 and TRBJ1-2): SQTIHQWPATLVQPVGSPLSLECTVEGTSNPNLYWYRQAAGRGLQLLFYSVGIGQISSEVPQNLSASRPQDRQFILSSKKLLLSDSGFYLCAWSVLSGYTFGSGTRLTVV.

Only a few counts were recorded for this clone. The chain combines TRBV29-1 with TRBJ2-2, with D unresolved. From germline, CDR1 is SQVTM and CDR2 ANQGSEA. The CDR3 spans 13 residues. Trimming cost V 4 bases and J 1 base, with 7 bases left between them. CDR3 coding DNA: TGCAGCGTTGTGGGGTTGAACACCGGGGAGCTGTTTTTT. Residues: CSVVGLNTGELFF.

The chain uses TRBV7-2 and TRBJ1-4, with a possible D match to TRBD1 (6 bases). Trimming took off 3 bases at V and 2 bases at J, with 7 bases between the two ends. Germline V gene data show CDR1 as SGHTA and CDR2 as FQGNSA. This CDR3 comprises 14 residues. The CDR3 bases are TGTGCCAGCAGCTTCGGGGGCACTAATGAAAAACTGTTTTTT. Its protein is CASSFGGTNEKLFF.

V usage is TRBV4-1 and J usage is TRBJ2-5; 15 nucleotides align to TRBD2. The CDR3 runs to 15 residues. V lost 2 bases and J lost 9; bases outside the gene matches: 4. Germline CDR1 and CDR2: MGHRA and YSYEKL. The CDR3 protein is CASSQLGLAGGAQYF. CDR3 sequence (DNA): TGCGCCAGCAGCCAACTTGGACTAGCGGGGGGGGCCCAGTACTTC.

The CDR3 loop is CASATAVAGELFF. The DNA for the CDR3 is TGTGCCAGCGCAACGGCCGTTGCCGGGGAGCTGTTTTTT. This chain uses TRBV28 with TRBJ2-2; D gene ambiguous. From germline, CDR1 is MDHEN and CDR2 SYDVKM. This CDR3 region has 13 residues. Trimming took off 8 bases at V and 6 bases at J, with 13 bases between the two ends.

This clone appeared once. The chain couples TRBV5-1 to TRBJ2-3, with a weak D call TRBD2 (5 bases). The V gene lost 1 base and the J gene lost 1 base, with 13 bases spanning the gap. The CDR3 loop spans 16 amino acids. Looked up from germline, CDR1 is SGHRS and CDR2 is YFSETQ. The CDR3 region has the DNA TGCGCCAGCAGCTTGATCTCCGGGCGGGGCACAGATACGCAGTATTTT. This encodes CASSLISGRGTDTQYF.

The CDR3 sequence: CASSLEGSSGLDEQFF. For the CDR3, the DNA is TGTGCCAGCAGCTTAGAGGGTTCCTCCGGGCTCGATGAGCAGTTCTTC. The chain has TRBV7-7 and TRBJ2-1, with D unclear. Germline assignment: CDR1 SSHAT and CDR2 FNYEAQ (reference sequence). There are 16 residues in the CDR3. V was pared by 1 base and J by 8 bases, with 18 bases between.

The sample holds one count of this clone. This sequence joins TRBV6-2 or TRBV6-3 and TRBJ1-1; perhaps TRBD1 as D (5 bases). The germline gives CDR1 MNHEY, CDR2 SVGEGT. This CDR3 spans 18 amino acids. With 0 bases removed from V and 1 base from J, the gap between germline ends came to 18 bases. The CDR3 loop reads CASSYSWAGRRPNTEAFF. The CDR3 nucleotides read TGTGCCAGCAGTTACTCGTGGGCAGGGAGAAGGCCGAACACTGAAGCTTTCTTT.

This clone was recorded only once. The chain employs TRBV18 and TRBJ1-5, with unresolved D. CDR3 length: 13 amino acids. The V and J ends lost 5 bases and 5 bases respectively, with 10 bases between them. Germline CDR1 reads KGHSH; CDR2 reads LQKENI. CDR3 sequence: CASSLTSYQPQHF. The CDR3 DNA is TGTGCCAGCTCATTAACCAGCTATCAGCCCCAGCATTTT.

The chain combines TRBV9 with TRBJ1-1; D not resolved. Germline CDR1 and CDR2: SGDLS and YYNGEE. Trimming removed 0 bases at V and 0 bases at J, with 6 bases between. The CDR3 sequence is 14 residues long. This chain's CDR3 is CASSVGLMNTEAFF. CDR3 DNA: TGTGCCAGCAGCGTAGGACTGATGAACACTGAAGCTTTCTTT. The full variable domain, its missing parts supplied by reference TRBV9 and TRBJ1-1, is DSGVTQTPKHLITATGQRVTLRCSPRSGDLSVYWYQQSLDQGLQFLIQYYNGEERAKGNILERFSAQQFPDLHSELNLSSLELGDSALYFCASSVGLMNTEAFFGQGTRLTVV.

This sequence joins TRBV25-1 and TRBJ2-5; 7 positions agree with TRBD1. CDR3 length: 13 residues. Germline lookup yields CDR1 MGHDK and CDR2 SYGVNS. V shed 9 bases, J shed 7 bases, and the junction held 11 bases outside the gene matches. This CDR3 reads CASTGAHEGTQYF. The CDR3 bases are TGTGCCAGTACAGGGGCCCATGAGGGGACCCAGTACTTC.

This chain uses TRBV7-9 with TRBJ2-5; D ambiguous. V lost 8 bases to trimming and J lost 5 bases, with 6 bases between them. Germline assignment: CDR1 SEHNR and CDR2 FQNEAQ (reference sequence). The CDR3 spans 10 residues. The CDR3 DNA is TGTGCCAGCGGTCGGGAGACCCAGTACTTC. Protein: CASGRETQYF.

The chain has TRBV2 and TRBJ2-7; D assignment may be TRBD1 or TRBD2 (7 bases each). This CDR3 region has 16 residues. The ends were cut back, 5 bases at V and 5 bases at J, with 22 bases in the middle. Germline CDR1 SNHLY, CDR2 FYNNEI. The CDR3 loop reads CASSSRRARGGDEQYF. The CDR3 DNA is TGTGCCAGCAGTTCTCGTCGGGCCAGGGGGGGGGACGAGCAGTACTTC. The whole variable domain, remainder taken from reference TRBV2 and TRBJ2-7, is EPEVTQTPSHQVTQMGQEVILRCVPISNHLYFYWYRQILGQKVEFLVSFYNNEISEKSEIFDDQFSVERPDGSNFTLKIRSTKLEDSAMYFCASSSRRARGGDEQYFGPGTRLTVT.

The chain combines TRBV6-5 with TRBJ2-7, with unresolved D. Trimming pared 2 bases from V and 6 bases from J, leaving 11 bases between. CDR3 length: 13 residues. The germline V gene has CDR1 MNHEY and CDR2 SVGAGI. The CDR3 reads CASSYGRQVEQYF. The CDR3 bases are TGTGCCAGCAGTTACGGTCGCCAGGTCGAGCAGTACTTC.

This chain links TRBV12-1 with TRBJ2-2; the table's D call TRBD2 went unverified against the DNA. TRBV12-1 is tagged as a pseudogene. This CDR3 region has 17 residues. CDR3 bases: TGTGCCAGCAGCCCCCGTTCTAGCGGGAGGTGCCACCGGGAGCTGTTTTTT. Protein sequence: CASSPRSSGRCHRELFF.

V gene TRBV3-1 (or the pseudogene TRBV3-2) combines with J gene TRBJ2-2, with TRBD1 matching 8 bases. The germline CDR1 and CDR2 sequences are LGHDT and YNNKEL (reference sequence). Germline trimming cut 3 bases from V and 1 base from J; bases unmatched to any gene: 7. CDR3 length equals 17 residues. CDR3 protein: CASSHVGGTGNTGELFF. As DNA, the CDR3 is TGTGCCAGCAGCCACGTCGGAGGGACAGGGAACACCGGGGAGCTGTTTTTT.

The CDR3 loop reads CASSFGQGDTEAFF. In DNA, the CDR3 is TGTGCCAGCAGTTTTGGACAGGGGGACACTGAAGCTTTCTTT. V is TRBV6-5 and J is TRBJ1-1; 10 bases are a match to TRBD1. CDR3 length equals 14 residues. The V segment lost 4 bases and the J segment 3 bases; nucleotides outside the gene matches: 2. CDR1 is MNHEY, CDR2 SVGAGI, per germline.

The chain links TRBV9 to TRBJ1-6; the D is unclear. The germline gives CDR1 SGDLS, CDR2 YYNGEE. V was clipped by 0 bases and J by 10 bases, with 11 bases between them. There are 14 residues in the CDR3. DNA for the CDR3: TGTGCCAGCAGCGTAGGATGGCGGAACTCACCCCTCCACTTT. This sequence encodes CASSVGWRNSPLHF.

This chain joins TRBV10-3 and TRBJ2-7; 8 nucleotides match TRBD1. V lost 8 bases, J lost 0 bases, and 3 bases stayed unmatched. CDR3 length: 13 residues. CDR1 and CDR2 from the germline V gene are ENHRY and SYGVKD. The CDR3 loop reads CAIRQGSSYEQYF. CDR3 DNA: TGTGCCATCCGACAGGGGAGCTCCTACGAGCAGTACTTC.

The chain is built from TRBV5-4 and TRBJ2-3, with D possibly matching TRBD1 (7 bases). The V end was cut by 5 bases, the J end by 4 bases, with 17 bases between. Germline V gene sequence: CDR1 SGHNT, CDR2 YYREEE (reference sequence). The CDR3 sequence is 15 residues long. The CDR3 protein is CASRPGGGGADTQYF. The CDR3 DNA sequence: TGTGCCAGCAGACCAGGGGGAGGCGGCGCAGATACGCAGTATTTT.

The rearrangement joins TRBV30 to TRBJ1-3, with D uncertain. V lost 0 bases and J 1 base, leaving 4 bases between the germline ends. The germline gives CDR1 GTSNPN, CDR2 SVGIG (reference sequence). The CDR3 is 13 residues long. CDR3 amino acids: CAWSVQSGNTIYF. DNA of the CDR3: TGTGCCTGGAGTGTCCAATCTGGAAACACCATATATTTT.

V is TRBV7-9 and J is TRBJ1-4, with D unclear. Deletions cut 4 bases from V and 8 bases from J, with 8 bases between. CDR1 and CDR2 (germline): SEHNR, FQNEAQ (reference sequence). CDR3 size: 12 residues. In DNA form, the CDR3 reads TGTGCCAGCAGCTCCCATGACGAAAAACTGTTTTTT. Protein product: CASSSHDEKLFF.

The chain uses TRBV4-1 and TRBJ1-1; D gene uncertain. From germline, CDR1 is MGHRA and CDR2 YSYEKL. Trimming stripped 5 bases from V and 1 base from J, with 8 bases between. The CDR3 consists of 13 residues. The CDR3 is CASSSVTNTEAFF. The DNA of the CDR3 is TGCGCCAGCAGCTCTGTCACGAACACTGAAGCTTTCTTT.

J is TRBJ1-6 and V is TRBV6-4, with D unresolved. Trimming took off 0 bases at V and 7 bases at J, with 10 bases between the two ends. The CDR3 totals 15 residues. The V gene's germline CDR1 is MRHNA and CDR2 SNTAGT. CDR3 protein: CASSDSPDLNSPLHF. CDR3 coding DNA: TGTGCCAGCAGTGACTCACCCGACCTGAATTCACCCCTCCACTTT.